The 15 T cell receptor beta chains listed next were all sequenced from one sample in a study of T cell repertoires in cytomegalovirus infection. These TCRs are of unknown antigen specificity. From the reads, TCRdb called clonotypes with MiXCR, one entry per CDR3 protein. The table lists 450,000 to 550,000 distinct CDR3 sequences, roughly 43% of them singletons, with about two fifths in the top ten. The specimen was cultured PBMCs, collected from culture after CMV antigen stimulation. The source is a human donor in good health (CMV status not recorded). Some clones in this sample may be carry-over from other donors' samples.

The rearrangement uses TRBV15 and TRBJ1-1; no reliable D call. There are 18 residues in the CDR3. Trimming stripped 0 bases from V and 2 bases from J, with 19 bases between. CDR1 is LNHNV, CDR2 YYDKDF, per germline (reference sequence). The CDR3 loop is CATSRDLADILPNTEAFF. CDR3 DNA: TGTGCCACCAGCAGAGATCTGGCAGATATCCTCCCAAACACTGAAGCTTTCTTT.

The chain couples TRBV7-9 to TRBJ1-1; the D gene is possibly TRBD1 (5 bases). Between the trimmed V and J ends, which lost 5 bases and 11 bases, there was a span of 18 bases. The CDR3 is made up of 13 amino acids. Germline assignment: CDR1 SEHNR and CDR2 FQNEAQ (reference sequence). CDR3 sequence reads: CASSDRGTGDAFF. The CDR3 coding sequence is TGTGCCAGCAGCGATAGGGGAACCGGGGACGCTTTCTTT.

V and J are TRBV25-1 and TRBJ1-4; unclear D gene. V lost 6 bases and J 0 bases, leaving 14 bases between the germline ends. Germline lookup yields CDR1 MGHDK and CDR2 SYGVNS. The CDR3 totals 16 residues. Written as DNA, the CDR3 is TGTGCCAGCAGCGGCACCTGGGCCTCAACTAATGAAAAACTGTTTTTT. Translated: CASSGTWASTNEKLFF.

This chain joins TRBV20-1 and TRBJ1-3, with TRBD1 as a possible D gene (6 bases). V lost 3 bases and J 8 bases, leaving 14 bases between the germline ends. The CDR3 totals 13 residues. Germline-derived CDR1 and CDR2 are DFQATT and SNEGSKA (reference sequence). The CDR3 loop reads CSASPGGRDTIYF. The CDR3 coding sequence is TGCAGTGCTAGCCCCGGGGGCCGAGACACCATATATTTT.

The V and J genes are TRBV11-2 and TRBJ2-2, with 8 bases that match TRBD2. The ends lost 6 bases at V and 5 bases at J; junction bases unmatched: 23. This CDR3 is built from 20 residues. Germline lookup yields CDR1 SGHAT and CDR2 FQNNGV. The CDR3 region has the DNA TGTGCCAGCAGTCCCCTTCATCTTCACCCAGCGGGAGTAAAGACCGGGGAGCTGTTTTTT. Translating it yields CASSPLHLHPAGVKTGELFF.

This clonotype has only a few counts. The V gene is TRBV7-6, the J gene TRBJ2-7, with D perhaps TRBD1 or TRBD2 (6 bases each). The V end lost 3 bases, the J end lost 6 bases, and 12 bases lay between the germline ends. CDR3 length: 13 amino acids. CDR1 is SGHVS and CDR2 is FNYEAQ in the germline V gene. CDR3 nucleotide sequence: TGTGCCAGCAGCTTTGGGGGGCCGGGCGAGCAGTACTTC. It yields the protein CASSFGGPGEQYF. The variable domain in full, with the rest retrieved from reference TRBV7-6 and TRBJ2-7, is GAGVSQSPRYKVTKRGQDVALRCDPISGHVSLYWYRQALGQGPEFLTYFNYEAQQDKSGLPNDRFSAERPEGSISTLTIQRTEQRDSAMYRCASSFGGPGEQYFGPGTRLTVT.

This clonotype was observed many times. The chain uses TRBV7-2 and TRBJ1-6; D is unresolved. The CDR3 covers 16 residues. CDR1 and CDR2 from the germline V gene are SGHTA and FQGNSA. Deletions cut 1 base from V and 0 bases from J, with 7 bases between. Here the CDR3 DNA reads TGTGCCAGCAGCTTAGGGTCATACTCCTATAATTCACCCCTCCACTTT. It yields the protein CASSLGSYSYNSPLHF.

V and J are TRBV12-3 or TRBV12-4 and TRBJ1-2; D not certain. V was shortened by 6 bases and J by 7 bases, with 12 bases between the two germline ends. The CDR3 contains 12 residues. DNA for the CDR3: TGTGCCAGCAGCCTGGGCCCCGTTGGCTACACCTTC. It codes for CASSLGPVGYTF.

The CDR3 DNA is TGCAGCGTTGAAACTGGAGGCCACACAGATACGCAGTATTTT. As protein: CSVETGGHTDTQYF. The rearrangement joins TRBV29-1 to TRBJ2-3; maybe TRBD2 (5 bases). The V end lost 2 bases, the J end lost 2 bases, and 11 bases lay between the germline ends. The germline gives CDR1 SQVTM, CDR2 ANQGSEA. This CDR3 has 14 amino acids.

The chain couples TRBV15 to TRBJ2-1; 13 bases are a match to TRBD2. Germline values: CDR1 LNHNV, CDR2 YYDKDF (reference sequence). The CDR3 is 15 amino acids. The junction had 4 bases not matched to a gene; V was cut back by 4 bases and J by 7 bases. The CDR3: CATSKGLAGNNEQFF. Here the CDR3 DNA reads TGTGCCACCAGCAAGGGACTAGCGGGAAATAATGAGCAGTTCTTC.

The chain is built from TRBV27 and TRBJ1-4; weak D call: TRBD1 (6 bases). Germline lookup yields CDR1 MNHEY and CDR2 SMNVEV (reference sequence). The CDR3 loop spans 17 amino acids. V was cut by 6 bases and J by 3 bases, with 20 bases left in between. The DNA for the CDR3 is TGTGCCAGCAGCCCCCTATCCCTCCAGGGGTCTAATGAAAAACTGTTTTTT. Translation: CASSPLSLQGSNEKLFF.

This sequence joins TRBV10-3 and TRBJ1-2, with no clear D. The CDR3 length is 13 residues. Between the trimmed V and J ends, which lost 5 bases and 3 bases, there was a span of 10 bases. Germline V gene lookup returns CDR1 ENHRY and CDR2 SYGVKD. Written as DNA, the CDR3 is TGTGCCATCAGTCAGGACGGACACTATGGCTACACCTTC. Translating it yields CAISQDGHYGYTF.

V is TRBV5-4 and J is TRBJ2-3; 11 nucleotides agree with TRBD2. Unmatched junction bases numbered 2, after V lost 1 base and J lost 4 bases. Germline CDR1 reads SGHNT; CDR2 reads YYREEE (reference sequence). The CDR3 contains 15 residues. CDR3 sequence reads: CASSLTSGSADTQYF. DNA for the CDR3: TGTGCCAGCAGCTTGACTAGCGGGAGTGCAGATACGCAGTATTTT.

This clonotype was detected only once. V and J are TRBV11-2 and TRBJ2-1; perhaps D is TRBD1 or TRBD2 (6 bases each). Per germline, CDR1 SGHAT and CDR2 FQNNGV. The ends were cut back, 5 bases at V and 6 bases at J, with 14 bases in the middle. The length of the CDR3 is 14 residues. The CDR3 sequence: CASSSEGGGNEQFF. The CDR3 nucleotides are TGTGCCAGCAGCAGCGAAGGAGGGGGCAATGAGCAGTTCTTC.

In DNA, the CDR3 is TGTGCCAGCAGTGAAGGGGCCAGAGAGACCCAGTACTTC. Translating it yields CASSEGARETQYF. This sequence joins TRBV27 and TRBJ2-5, with D perhaps TRBD1 (5 bases). Germline CDR1 MNHEY, CDR2 SMNVEV (reference sequence). The CDR3 has 13 amino acids. Trimming pared 5 bases from V and 4 bases from J, leaving 11 bases between.